This TCR beta chain was observed in a study of OX40 agonist ivuxolimab in advanced cancers. Method: immunoSEQ multiplex PCR; TCRdb's copy keeps in-frame clones and lacks some. The sample shows about 84,000 clones, around four fifths of them seen only once. A single count supports this clone. With V trimmed by 2 bases and J by 4 bases, 7 bases remained unmatched. This CDR3 comprises 15 residues. Germline CDR1 reads MNHEY; CDR2 reads SVGAGI. This chain links TRBV6-5 with TRBJ2-7; 8 nucleotides line up with TRBD2. Here the sequenced sample was CD4+ or CD8+ T cells sorted from blood, taken in a trial of the OX40 agonist ivuxolimab. The TCR sequence derives from an adult with an advanced solid tumor such as melanoma, head and neck, liver or kidney cancer. The CDR3 region has the DNA TGTGCCAGCAGTTACGCCGGGACTAGTGAATACGAGCAGTACTTC. It is translated as CASSYAGTSEYEQYF.